This is a list of T cell receptor beta chains from one sample in a study of Graves' ophthalmopathy and Graves' hyperthyroidism. One entry per CDR3 protein, called by TCRdb with MiXCR from the multiplex PCR reads. The sample has 900,000 to 1,200,000 distinct CDR3 sequences; roughly two fifths are singletons. Sequences were obtained from peripheral blood or thyroid tissue (not recorded which). All receptors derive from an adult man with Graves' hyperthyroidism. Both conserved end residues are trimmed from each CDR3.

>TRBV10-3|12
ASSYRGGYQPQH
>TRBV4-1|12
ASSQGAYSYEQY
>TRBV4-1|15
ASSQESSGRGAQPQH
>TRBV5-5|10
ASSLDGVGYT
>TRBV10-3|14
AISERDRRNTGELS
>TRBV20-1|14
SARDRSGLTPGEQY
>TRBV12-3/TRBV12-4|11
ASHGREFTEAF
>TRBV12-3/TRBV12-4|13
ASSPLDRGEVGYT
>TRBV9|13
ASSVVPAGPYEQY
>TRBV20-1|13
SAEQDRSNTGELF
>TRBV14|13
ASSRGTSGDYEQY
>TRBV13|14
ASSFRGDSFQETQY
>TRBV20-1|11
SALRTGWDEQY
>TRBV7-8|14
ASSPDVSGGYYEQY
>TRBV7-2|13
ASSGSGGVTGELF
>TRBV7-8|12
ASSHRQGGQPQH
>TRBV19|11
ASSINRDSPLH
>TRBV25-1|10
ASGGADDGYT
>TRBV14|15
ASSQGWTGGIWETQY
>TRBV7-8|16
ASSLAGRLGRGDYEQY
>TRBV10-3|13
AISAGTGGHYGYT
>TRBV11-2|14
ASSLGGHSNTGELF
>TRBV27|15
ASSLRTDLSGANVLT
>TRBV7-2|13
ASTKGGTGAYEQY
>TRBV11-2|15
ASSLAGQGYGANVLT
>TRBV11-2|11
ASSLSYSNGYT
>TRBV7-3|12
ASSLGSGAQTQY
>TRBV24-1|9
AGSSIDEQY
>TRBV10-3|16
ASSEWISRAVGNQPQH
>TRBV6-5|10
ASWGQPAEAF
>TRBV7-2|15
ASSLEPGALDRETQY
>TRBV7-6|12
ASSGAGASQPQH
>TRBV13|10
ASSSGTADRY
>TRBV2|13
ASSPGQAGNQPQH
>TRBV14|13
ASSPPTVLDTEAF
>TRBV4-2|14
ASSPSSQGSNQPQH
>TRBV28|11
ASRLASSYEQY
>TRBV10-3|12
ATHGGEGQETQY
>TRBV29-1|11
SVDGGQSYEQY
>TRBV5-6|13
ASSLWQAGGEKLF
>TRBV10-3|13
AIRPSGGHQYEQY
>TRBV7-2|13
ASSLGSWRSYEQY
>TRBV4-1|11
ASRLGQHTEAF
>TRBV4-3|12
ASSQPDRVTEAF
>TRBV20-1|8
SAPMGGYT